These 12 T cell receptor beta chains share one sample of origin, sequenced in a study of T cells in Graves' hyperthyroidism and ophthalmopathy. Researchers took RNA transcripts and amplified the TCR beta CDR3 regions from them. The HTBI primer set was used in a first-round RT-PCR of the TCR CDR3. TCRdb itself ran the multiplex PCR reads through MiXCR, one entry per CDR3 protein. This repertoire shows approximately 720,000 distinct CDR3 sequences, 18% found once; its top ten account for over 15%. Sequencing used blood. These receptors were collected from a woman between 45 and 65 years old with Graves' hyperthyroidism that later progressed to Graves' ophthalmopathy.

This clonotype has a handful of counts. The V and J genes are TRBV27 and TRBJ2-6; D is perhaps TRBD2 (6 bases). This CDR3 comprises 17 residues. Trimming left V 0 bases short and J 3 bases short, with 12 bases between. Germline V gene lookup returns CDR1 MNHEY and CDR2 SMNVEV (reference sequence). CDR3 residues: CASSLSAGPGGANVLTF. CDR3 nucleotides: TGTGCCAGCAGTTTATCCGCGGGGCCGGGTGGGGCCAACGTCCTGACTTTC.

This clonotype was picked up many times. The rearrangement joins TRBV12-3 or TRBV12-4 to TRBJ1-2; possible D gene TRBD1, 6 bases. The CDR3 runs 15 residues. The V end was cut by 5 bases, the J end by 0 bases, with 13 bases between. The CDR3 spells CASSPTGRPNYGYTF. The CDR3 nucleotides are TGTGCCAGCAGTCCTACAGGGCGCCCTAACTATGGCTACACCTTC.

J is TRBJ1-4 and V is TRBV6-5; D gene ambiguous. The CDR3 sequence is 13 residues long. Trimming shortened V by 6 bases and J by 5 bases, and 10 bases separated the two germline ends. From germline, CDR1 is MNHEY and CDR2 SVGAGI. The CDR3 sequence: CASRLRVNEKLFF. The CDR3 nucleotides are TGTGCCAGCAGATTAAGGGTGAATGAAAAACTGTTTTTT.

This clonotype was observed a few times. This rearrangement joins TRBV6-6 to TRBJ1-6; D not resolved. Germline V gene lookup returns CDR1 MNHNY and CDR2 SVGAGI (reference sequence). The V gene lost 0 bases and the J gene lost 7 bases, with 10 bases spanning the gap. The CDR3 totals 15 residues. In nucleotides, the CDR3 is TGTGCCAGCAGTTACTCGGGCAGTTCGAATTCACCCCTCCACTTT. Its protein is CASSYSGSSNSPLHF.

This chain connects TRBV5-1 to TRBJ2-3; 7 bases align to TRBD1. Germline assignment: CDR1 SGHRS and CDR2 YFSETQ. Trimming cost V 3 bases and J 0 bases; bases outside gene matches: 10. CDR3 length: 17 residues. In DNA, the CDR3 is TGCGCCAGCAGCTGGAGAGGGGGCCAAATCAGCACAGATACGCAGTATTTT. Its protein is CASSWRGGQISTDTQYF.

This clonotype was observed at least ten times. The chain employs TRBV4-2 and TRBJ1-2; the D is unclear. Germline V CDR1 and CDR2: LGHNA, YNFKEQ. This CDR3 comprises 15 residues. V was cut by 7 bases and J by 4 bases, with 19 bases left in between. CDR3 residues: CASTPEPQSIYGYTF. The DNA of the CDR3 is TGTGCCAGCACCCCAGAGCCTCAGAGTATCTATGGCTACACCTTC.

This clonotype was counted ten times or more. The chain combines TRBV7-2 with TRBJ2-1; 8 bases match TRBD2. This CDR3 is 16 amino acids long. Losses at the gene ends were 1 base for V and 5 bases for J; bases not matched to a gene: 7. CDR1 SGHTA and CDR2 FQGNSA come from the germline V gene. CDR3 protein: CASSLVSGGPHNEQFF. The CDR3 coding sequence is TGTGCCAGCAGCTTAGTGTCGGGGGGGCCTCACAATGAGCAGTTCTTC.

The chain couples TRBV29-1 to TRBJ2-2; the match to TRBD1 covers 8 bases. This CDR3 comprises 12 residues. The V segment lost 8 bases and the J segment 6 bases; nucleotides outside the gene matches: 5. Germline V gives CDR1 SQVTM, CDR2 ANQGSEA. The DNA of the CDR3 is TGCAGCCATACGACAGGGGCCGGGGAGCTGTTTTTT. Its translation is CSHTTGAGELFF.

This clonotype appeared many times. The V call is TRBV5-1, the J call TRBJ1-1, with D hard to call. Per germline, CDR1 SGHRS and CDR2 YFSETQ. Trimming removed 4 bases from V and 4 bases from J, with 11 bases in between. This CDR3 is 13 amino acids long. CDR3 DNA sequence: TGCGCCAGCAGCCCGGACGGCGCCACTGAAGCTTTCTTT. Its protein product is CASSPDGATEAFF.

The chain joins TRBV19 to TRBJ2-7; 8 nucleotides agree with TRBD1. Germline CDR1 reads LNHDA; CDR2 reads SQIVND (reference sequence). The J segment lost 5 bases and the V segment lost 3 bases, leaving 6 bases of the junction unmatched. The CDR3 runs 14 residues. This CDR3 is CASSMGRQGNEQYF. The CDR3 bases are TGTGCCAGTAGTATGGGGCGACAGGGGAACGAGCAGTACTTC.

This clonotype showed up just a few times. The V gene is TRBV30, the J gene TRBJ1-1; weak D call: TRBD1 (6 bases). Germline V lookup: CDR1 GTSNPN, CDR2 SVGIG (reference sequence). This CDR3 region has 13 residues. V lost 7 bases to trimming and J lost 6 bases, with 18 bases between them. CDR3 residues: CAFCGTLHSEAFF. For the CDR3, the DNA is TGTGCCTTTTGCGGGACATTACACTCTGAAGCTTTCTTT.

The rearrangement uses TRBV7-9 and TRBJ1-4, with D possibly TRBD1 on 5 matching bases. This CDR3 region has 13 residues. Per germline, CDR1 SEHNR and CDR2 FQNEAQ (reference sequence). Trimming shortened V by 11 bases and J by 0 bases, and 10 bases separated the two germline ends. CDR3 nucleotide sequence: TGTGCCTACGGAGGGGCAACTAATGAAAAACTGTTTTTT. Translation: CAYGGATNEKLFF.